This note documents a single T cell receptor (beta chain) sequence. Its antigen is unidentified. Unique molecular identifiers were built into the TCR beta cDNA libraries. Each CDR3 protein is one row after TCRdb ran MiXCR on the PCR reads. Among hundreds of thousands of distinct CDR3 sequences listed, about 53% were seen once. This sample was included in a study of post-analysis software for immune sequencing data. Study details: Patients with relapsing-remitting, secondary progressive and progressive-relapsing multiple sclerosis courses were all represented. General study points: Roughly 5 TRBV segments, TRBV5-6, TRBV5-1 and TRBV20-1 among them, were found more frequent in patients than controls. Diversity measured as normalized Chao1 was significantly lower in multiple sclerosis patients than in controls.

J was trimmed by 4 bases and V by 4 bases; bases with no gene match: 16. The germline V gene encodes CDR1 SGHKS and CDR2 YYEKEE (reference sequence). CDR3 size: 18 residues. The TCR was taken from a girl aged 10-17 years with multiple sclerosis. Sequencing used blood. The chain recombines TRBV5-5 with TRBJ2-1, with 8 bases lining up with TRBD2. The CDR3 region has the DNA TGTGCCAGCAGCCACCCTCTCGGGGGGGCAGGAAGTTACAATGAGCAGTTCTTC. This translates into CASSHPLGGAGSYNEQFF.